This T cell receptor (beta chain) is from a study of blood T cell repertoires in COVID-19. This CDR3 is built from 14 residues. Germline V gene lookup returns CDR1 SGHNT and CDR2 YYREEE (reference sequence). The V end was cut by 0 bases, the J end by 2 bases, with 9 bases between. Assay used: immunoSEQ multiplex PCR; TCRdb lists only in-frame clones, some missing. The sample contains 100,000 to 120,000 clones, approximately 81% of which appear only once. This clonotype was obtained from a man aged 50-59 years with acute or convalescent COVID-19. Sequences were obtained from peripheral blood. This rearrangement joins TRBV5-4 to TRBJ2-7; the D gene is possibly TRBD2 (6 bases). Written as DNA, the CDR3 is TGTGCCAGCAGCTTGGCGGGAGAGACCTACGAGCAGTACTTC. This codes for CASSLAGETYEQYF.